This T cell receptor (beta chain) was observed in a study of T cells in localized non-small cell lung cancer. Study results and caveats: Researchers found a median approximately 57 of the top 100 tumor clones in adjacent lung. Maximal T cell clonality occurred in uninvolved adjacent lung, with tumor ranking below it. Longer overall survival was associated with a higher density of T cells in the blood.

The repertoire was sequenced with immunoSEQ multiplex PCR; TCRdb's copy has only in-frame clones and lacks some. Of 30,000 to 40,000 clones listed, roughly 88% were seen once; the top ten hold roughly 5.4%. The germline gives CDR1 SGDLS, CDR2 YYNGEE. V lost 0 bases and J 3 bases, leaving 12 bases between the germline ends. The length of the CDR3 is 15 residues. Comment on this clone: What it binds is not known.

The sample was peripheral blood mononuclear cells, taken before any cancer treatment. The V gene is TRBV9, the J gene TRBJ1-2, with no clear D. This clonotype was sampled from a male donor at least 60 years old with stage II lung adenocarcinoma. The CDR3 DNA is TGTGCCAGCAGCGTAGCGGATATGGCATACTATGGCTACACCTTC. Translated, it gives CASSVADMAYYGYTF.